This TCR beta chain was found in a study of T-cell memory formation after mild COVID-19. MiXCR, run by TCRdb on the 5' RACE reads, gives a single entry per CDR3 protein. This table holds about 300,000 distinct CDR3 sequences, roughly a fifth found once. Broader study findings: Confirmation of SARS-CoV-2 specificity was lacking for second-wave clones peaking day 37. There were some responding clones in pre-infection memory, which suggested that cross-reactive memory had joined. Clones that contracted from day 15 to 85 were balanced CD4/CD8, while later expanders leaned CD4+.

This clonotype was detected many times. Its antigen is as yet unknown. V lost 6 bases, J lost 7 bases, and 7 bases stayed unmatched. Germline CDR1 and CDR2: MDHEN and SYDVKM. The CDR3 is 15 residues long. The receptor was isolated from a young man who had mild COVID-19 (a few samples of this study predate the infection). Cell type and time point are not known. The chain combines TRBV28 with TRBJ1-6, with 9 nucleotides matching TRBD1. What was sequenced was PBMCs or a T cell subset sorted from them (not recorded which). CDR3 sequence: CASSRSGTGNSPLHF. CDR3 in DNA: TGTGCCAGCAGCCGTTCCGGGACAGGGAATTCACCCCTCCACTTT.